The subject of this entry is one T cell receptor beta chain. This sample is drawn from a study of blood T cells in healthy people across ages. CDR1 is SQVTM, CDR2 ANQGSEA, per germline. The CDR3 has 15 residues. V gave up 6 bases and J gave up 5 bases; unmatched junction bases: 7. Together with a sample-barcoded 5' primer, a J-beta primer mix was included in a second PCR lasting 7 to 11 cycles. TCRdb itself ran the 5' RACE reads through MiXCR, one entry per CDR3 protein. The table shows 550,000 to 750,000 distinct CDR3 sequences, with under 25% occurring only once. Sequencing was performed on blood. V is TRBV29-1 and J is TRBJ2-1; 13 bases agree with TRBD2. This clonotype originated in a man in his 70s in good health. CDR3 nucleotide sequence: TGCAGCGTCTCGCTCGGGACTAGCGGGAACAATGAGCAGTTCTTC. Its translation: CSVSLGTSGNNEQFF.